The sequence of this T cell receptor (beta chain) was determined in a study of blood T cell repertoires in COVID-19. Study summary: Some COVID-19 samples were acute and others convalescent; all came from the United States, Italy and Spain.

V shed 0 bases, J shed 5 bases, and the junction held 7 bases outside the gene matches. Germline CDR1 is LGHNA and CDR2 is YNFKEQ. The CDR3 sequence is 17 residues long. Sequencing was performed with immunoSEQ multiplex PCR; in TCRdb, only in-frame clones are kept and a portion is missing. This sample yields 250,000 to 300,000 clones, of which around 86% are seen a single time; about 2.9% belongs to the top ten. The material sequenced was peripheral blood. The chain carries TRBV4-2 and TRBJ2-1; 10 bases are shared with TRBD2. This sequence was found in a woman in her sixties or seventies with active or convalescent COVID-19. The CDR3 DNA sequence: TGTGCCAGCAGCCAAGAGCGAGCTAGCGGGGGCCACAATGAGCAGTTCTTC. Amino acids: CASSQERASGGHNEQFF.